The clone carrying this T cell receptor beta chain was observed a handful of times. The antigen remains undetermined. A multiplex PCR was run with 60 Vbeta primers and 13 Jbeta primers. Data came from immunoSEQ multiplex PCR; TCRdb stores just in-frame clones and leaves some out. This table holds 200,000 or so clones, approximately 80% found once. The data originate from a study of cytomegalovirus exposure and HLA in healthy donors. Germline-derived CDR1 and CDR2 are SGHTA and FQGTGA. The CDR3 extends over 13 amino acids. Trimming stripped 5 bases from V and 5 bases from J, with 10 bases between. Study outcomes and limitations: Later work found that TCR association rates differed between HLA loci; DRB1 had the most and HLA-C the fewest. Earlier results showed most TCR beta V segments being productive about 87% or about 30% of the time.

These donors, healthy bone marrow donors, were studied. Nominal health characterized the donors when sampled, though unrecorded immune exposures were likely. Input material: PBMCs. The TCR sequence derives from a boy aged 2 to 10 in good health and CMV-seronegative. This chain joins TRBV7-3 and TRBJ1-5; D remains unclear. The CDR3 sequence is CASSRDSYQPQHF. For the CDR3, the DNA is TGTGCCAGCAGCCGCGACTCTTATCAGCCCCAGCATTTT.